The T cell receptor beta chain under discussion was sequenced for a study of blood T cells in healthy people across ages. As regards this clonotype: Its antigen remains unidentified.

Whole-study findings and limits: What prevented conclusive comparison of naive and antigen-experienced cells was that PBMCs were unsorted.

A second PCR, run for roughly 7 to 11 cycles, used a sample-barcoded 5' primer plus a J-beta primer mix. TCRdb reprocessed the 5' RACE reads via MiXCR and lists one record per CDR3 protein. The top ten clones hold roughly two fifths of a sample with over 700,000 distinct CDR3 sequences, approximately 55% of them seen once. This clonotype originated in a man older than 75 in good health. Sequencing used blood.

This CDR3 reads CSVEDPRYRAHYGYTF. In nucleotides, the CDR3 is TGCAGCGTTGAAGATCCCCGCTACAGGGCCCACTATGGCTACACCTTC. V and J are TRBV29-1 and TRBJ1-2; weak D call: TRBD1 (6 bases). The germline gives CDR1 SQVTM, CDR2 ANQGSEA. Trimming shortened V by 0 bases and J by 3 bases, and 17 bases separated the two germline ends. This CDR3 spans 16 amino acids.